This TCR beta chain comes out of a study of blood T cell repertoires in COVID-19 (dated by TCRdb to 2018 to 2020). About the full investigation: The collaborator samples originated in the United States, Italy and Spain and spanned the acute and convalescent phases of COVID-19. The prospective study material was composed of cDNA or gDNA derived from T cells, B-cell-depleted T cells, or PBMCs. Deeply sampled blood TCRbeta repertoires from subjects exposed to, actively infected with, or recovered from COVID-19 were included in the dataset. The repertoires were made available in a free public database intended to serve as a resource for research on the immune response to SARS-CoV-2. Samples came from the ongoing ImmuneRACE study (first 160 participants) plus 1,254 subjects from 6 global collaborators. A de-identified subject ID, COVID-19 status, age in years and sex were almost always included in the sample metadata. Where HLA class I and class II types were available, the types were taken from metadata supplied by the sample provider, not from assay-based typing.

In the case of this clone: Its antigen is unknown. One base away there is no much larger clone; base qualities are not given.

The collaborating institutions used their own protocols to collect whole blood in K2EDTA tubes. For TCRbeta analysis, collaborator samples were shipped as frozen whole blood, as isolated PBMCs, or as DNA extracted from either sample type. The CDR3 starts with the cysteine, ends with the phenylalanine, and has 19 residues. Just the 57-base CDR3 DNA is kept, in frame starting at base 1. V is pared back by 4 bases and J by 4 bases, with 26 bases lying between the germline termini. CDR1 LGHNA and CDR2 YSLEER were looked up in the germline V gene. Points the paper makes about the study in general: The amount of clinical and demographic metadata varied by source and participant and was provided uncurated.

TCRbeta CDR3 regions were amplified from genomic DNA using the immunoSEQ Assay, a bias-controlled multiplex PCR. The authors' pipeline ran thus. The number of nucleated cells in each sample was estimated from the amplification of reference gene primers within the assay. To quantify the absolute abundance of each unique TCRbeta CDR3 rearrangement, sequence reads were collapsed and filtered. For each sample, productive Simpson clonality was calculated as the square root of Simpson's diversity index across productive rearrangements. As stored in TCRdb, this immuneACCESS dataset retains in-frame rearrangements with V and J assigned. A fraction of the clones does not appear; measured against another copy, unresolved V genes explain less than half of the discrepancy, and the remainder lacks a known reason. That table gives V, J and clone size, and the DNA gave D and trimming. The sample table contains fewer than 35,000 clones; only one count was recorded for roughly nine tenths of them. The top ten hold 9.5% to 10% of the sample.

The sequencing sample was made of peripheral blood. This TCR derives from a human donor with active COVID-19. The donor label of this sample is uncertain. Recombination linked TRBV4-3 to TRBJ2-1; D gene: possibly TRBD2, on 5 matching bases. The CDR3 is CASSPTFYGSTDKYNEQFF. Read as DNA, the sequence is TGCGCCAGCAGCCCCACTTTTTATGGGAGTACTGATAAATACAATGAGCAGTTCTTC.